This TCR beta chain was recovered during a study of long-term antiretroviral therapy in people with HIV. Study-wide points: The repertoire was dominated at all time points by clones expanded before ART. Control repertoires displayed wider CDR3 length ranges than the HIV repertoires.

Trimming took 7 bases from V and 4 from J, leaving 8 bases between them. CDR3 size: 12 residues. CDR1 SNHLY and CDR2 FYNNEI come from the germline V gene. Runs used v3.0 of the immunoSEQ assay and were done at survey level. Clones were sequenced by immunoSEQ multiplex PCR, and TCRdb holds only the in-frame ones, with some missing. Here the sample spans tens of thousands of clones, about 80% being singletons. No donor had fewer than one pre-ART PBMC sample or fewer than two post-ART PBMC samples. Concerning this clone itself: What it binds is unknown.

This specimen was unsorted PBMCs, taken 0.5 years after starting antiretroviral therapy. The V and J genes are TRBV2 and TRBJ1-3, with no clear D. This TCR came from a young man with HIV. CDR3 protein: CASKSGGNTIYF. DNA of the CDR3: TGTGCCAGCAAATCTGGAGGAAACACCATATATTTT. Using reference TRBV2 and TRBJ1-3 for the parts outside the CDR3, the full variable domain is EPEVTQTPSHQVTQMGQEVILRCVPISNHLYFYWYRQILGQKVEFLVSFYNNEISEKSEIFDDQFSVERPDGSNFTLKIRSTKLEDSAMYFCASKSGGNTIYFGEGSWLTVV.